Shown below are 16 T cell receptor beta chains from a single sample sequenced in a study of tumor-infiltrating lymphocytes in primary liver carcinoma. Priming with a constant-region primer yielded TCR beta cDNA from approximately 500 ng total RNA. Three nested multiplex PCR rounds of slightly modified ARM-PCR generated TCR beta libraries. Each of the first two PCR rounds ran nine to ten cycles with TRBV1-TRBV30 forward and C-beta reverse primers. TCRdb itself ran the multiplex PCR reads through MiXCR, one entry per CDR3 protein. The data show 40,000 to 60,000 distinct CDR3 sequences, 70% to 80% seen once. From unsorted bulk tissue weighing 20-30 mg, DNA and RNA were co-extracted. Sample: liver tumor tissue from sampling region 3. Subset in this sample: tumor region T3, left-lateral pole. The receptors originated from a man aged 40-49 years with primary liver carcinoma and hepatitis B virus infection.

On this clonotype: Germline is not matched at one junction end, which may reflect a read error. The V and J genes are TRBV5-6 and TRBJ2-2; 8 bases map to TRBD1. Germline V gives CDR1 SGHDT, CDR2 YYEEEE. The CDR3 spans 16 residues. The CDR3 loop reads CVSSLDRVLFTWELFF. In DNA, the CDR3 is TGTGTCAGCAGCTTGGACAGGGTGTTGTTCACCTGGGAGCTGTTTTTT.

This clonotype was found many times. The rearrangement joins TRBV6-5 to TRBJ2-3; D perhaps matches TRBD2 (6 bases). V shed 2 bases and J shed 3 bases, with 9 bases lying between them. The CDR3 totals 14 residues. Germline CDR1 reads MNHEY; CDR2 reads SVGAGI. CDR3 in DNA: TGTGCCAGCAGTTACGCGGGATGGACAGATACGCAGTATTTT. Its protein is CASSYAGWTDTQYF.

Of note for this clonotype: The junction departs from germline at one end; a sequencing error may be responsible. The V call is TRBV7-9, the J call TRBJ2-7, with 7 bases matching TRBD2. CDR1 and CDR2 from the germline V gene are SEHNR and FQNEAQ (reference sequence). There are 14 residues in the CDR3. The CDR3 loop is CTSILGDYSYEQYF. The DNA for the CDR3 is TGTACCAGCATCTTAGGGGACTATTCCTACGAGCAGTACTTC.

This clonotype has a count of ten or more. The chain has TRBV6-5 and TRBJ2-1, with 8 bases lining up with TRBD2. CDR1 and CDR2 (germline): MNHEY, SVGAGI. This CDR3 region has 13 residues. The CDR3 nucleotides are TGTGCGAGCGGGGGTAGAGAGACCAATGAGCAGTTCTTC. Translated, it gives CASGGRETNEQFF.

The chain has TRBV11-2 and TRBJ1-4; 8 positions agree with TRBD1. Germline V gene data show CDR1 as SGHAT and CDR2 as FQNNGV. J gave up 8 bases and V 8 bases, and 7 bases lay outside the gene matches. This CDR3 is 13 amino acids long. In DNA, the CDR3 is TGTGCCAGCTGGCCACAGGGGGTGGAAAAACTGTTTTTT. This gives the protein CASWPQGVEKLFF.

A few counts support this clonotype. A single base separates this from a much larger clone, so it may be a read error. This sequence joins TRBV6-5 and TRBJ2-7, with 9 bases matching TRBD2. In germline, CDR1 is MNHEY, CDR2 SVGAGI. The CDR3 extends over 14 amino acids. The ends lost 8 bases at V and 4 bases at J; junction bases unmatched: 9. This chain's CDR3 is CASSGLAGPYEQYF. CDR3 DNA: TGTGCCAGCTCGGGTCTAGCGGGACCATACGAGCAGTACTTC.

On this clonotype itself: One end of the junction varies from germline; a read error may be responsible. V is TRBV11-1 and J is TRBJ2-7, with unresolved D. Germline CDR1 is SGHAT and CDR2 is FQDESV (reference sequence). There are 13 residues in the CDR3. CDR3 protein: CASSLRSPYQQYF. As DNA, the CDR3 is TGCGCAAGCAGCTTAAGATCGCCCTACCAGCAGTACTTC.

On this clonotype: One end of the junction fails to match germline, which may point to a read error. The CDR3 protein is CANSPFIPNTEVFF. The CDR3 region has the DNA TGTGCCAACAGTCCTTTTATCCCGAACACTGAAGTTTTCTTT. The chain recombines TRBV6-5 with TRBJ1-1; D call uncertain. The germline gives CDR1 MNHEY, CDR2 SVGAGI. This CDR3 has 14 amino acids.

This clonotype showed up many times. The gene calls are TRBV2 and TRBJ2-2, with D perhaps TRBD1 (6 bases). Trimming took off 5 bases at V and 3 bases at J, with 7 bases between the two ends. Germline V lookup: CDR1 SNHLY, CDR2 FYNNEI. The CDR3 is made up of 13 amino acids. The DNA of the CDR3 is TGTGCCAGCAGTAACAGGGACACCGGGGAGCTGTTTTTT. Translated: CASSNRDTGELFF.

As concerns this clonotype: A much larger clone sits a single nucleotide away, making a read error possible. The chain links TRBV7-9 to TRBJ1-4; D is possibly TRBD1 (5 bases). Per the germline V gene, CDR1 is SEHNR and CDR2 is FQNEAQ (reference sequence). The CDR3 consists of 17 residues. The CDR3 sequence: CASSPPWGRETSEKLFF. As DNA, the CDR3 is TGTGCCAGCAGCCCCCCATGGGGGAGGGAAACTAGTGAAAAACTGTTTTTT. Full variable domain (remainder filled in from reference TRBV7-9 and TRBJ1-4): DTGVSQNPRHKITKRGQNVTFRCDPISEHNRLYWYRQTLGQGPEFLTYFQNEAQLEKSRLLSDRFSAERPKGSFSTLEIQRTEQGDSAMYLCASSPPWGRETSEKLFFGSGTQLSVL.

The chain links TRBV29-1 to TRBJ2-5, with D unclear. V gave up 0 bases and J gave up 4 bases, with 12 bases separating them. Germline V gene sequence: CDR1 SQVTM, CDR2 ANQGSEA. The CDR3 totals 14 residues. CDR3 nucleotides: TGCAGCGTTGAAGATGTCGGACGAGGAGAGACCCAGTACTTC. Translating gives CSVEDVGRGETQYF. Using reference TRBV29-1 and TRBJ2-5 for the parts outside the CDR3, the full variable domain is SAVISQKPSRDICQRGTSLTIQCQVDSQVTMMFWYRQQPGQSLTLIATANQGSEATYESGFVIDKFPISRPNLTFSTLTVSNMSPEDSSIYLCSVEDVGRGETQYFGPGTRLLVL.

This clonotype was counted a single time. Given the absence of the conserved phenylalanine or tryptophan at the CDR3 end, a read error is likely. The V and J genes are TRBV12-3 or TRBV12-4 and TRBJ2-7; the match to TRBD2 covers 8 bases. With the DNA end fitting TRBJ2-1 better, the J assignment may be wrong. The CDR3 consists of 15 residues. The CDR3 loop reads CASSVLGRALEEQFL. CDR3 in DNA: TGTGCCAGCAGTGTCCTCGGGAGGGCCCTGGAAGAGCAGTTCCTC.

As for this clonotype: One junction end does not reproduce the germline sequence, and a read error may be involved. The chain recombines TRBV5-4 with TRBJ2-5, with 7 bases identical to TRBD1. Per germline, CDR1 SGHNT and CDR2 YYREEE (reference sequence). This CDR3 contains 13 residues. CDR3 region: CVSSRDSQETQYF. Written as DNA, the CDR3 is TGTGTCAGCAGTCGGGACAGCCAAGAGACCCAGTACTTC.

Notes on this clonotype: One end of the junction fails to match germline, which may point to a read error. The chain uses TRBV6-1 and TRBJ2-6, with TRBD1 as a possible D gene (6 bases). CDR1 is MNHNS, CDR2 SASEGT, per germline. The CDR3 is 16 amino acids. CDR3 sequence: CASTRTADSGVNVMTF. In DNA form, the CDR3 reads TGTGCCAGTACCAGGACAGCGGACTCTGGGGTCAACGTCATGACTTTC.

About this clonotype itself: At one end, the junction sequence differs from germline, possibly due to a read error. The genes are TRBV14 and TRBJ2-3; D ambiguous. The V gene's germline CDR1 is SGHDN and CDR2 FVKESK. CDR3 length equals 15 residues. CDR3 loop: CVSSPSWIHTDTQYF. CDR3 in DNA: TGTGTCAGCAGTCCCTCATGGATTCACACAGATACGCAGTATTTT.

This sequence joins TRBV10-1 and TRBJ2-7; D remains ambiguous. The V and J ends lost 3 bases and 4 bases respectively, with 7 bases between them. From germline, CDR1 is WNHNN and CDR2 SYGVQD (reference sequence). This CDR3 has 12 amino acids. DNA of the CDR3: TGCGCCAGCAGTGATTCATCGTACGAGCAGTACTTC. Translating gives CASSDSSYEQYF.